The 19 T cell receptor beta chains below come from one sample, sequenced in a study of patients and donors after allogeneic stem cell transplantation. TCRdb re-called the RT-PCR reads with MiXCR, one entry per CDR3 protein. The sample lists a few thousand distinct CDR3 sequences, about 19% seen once, with 12% in the top ten. Sequencing was done on a sample of blood, either unsorted or a sorted T cell fraction (not recorded which). The source of these receptors is a human donor who was either an allogeneic HSCT recipient or a stem cell or donor lymphocyte infusion donor (not recorded which). It is not recorded whose cells these are; they may come from a transplant donor.

The rearrangement joins TRBV12-3 or TRBV12-4 to TRBJ2-3; D gene uncertain. V was trimmed by 6 bases and J by 0 bases, leaving 13 bases between them. This CDR3 region has 15 residues. CDR3 sequence (DNA): TGTGCCAGCAGCCCAAGGATAGCCAGCACAGATACGCAGTATTTT. Translated: CASSPRIASTDTQYF.

The rearrangement joins TRBV7-2 to TRBJ1-1; D not resolved. Germline CDR1 is SGHTA and CDR2 is FQGNSA. The CDR3 totals 13 residues. Trimming shortened V by 5 bases and J by 5 bases, and 12 bases separated the two germline ends. The CDR3 nucleotides read TGTGCCAGCAGCCAGACCGCCCGGACTGAAGCTTTCTTT. This translates into CASSQTARTEAFF.

The V and J genes are TRBV7-2 and TRBJ1-4, with unresolved D. Deletions cut 3 bases from V and 6 bases from J, with 14 bases between. The CDR3 is 15 amino acids. The germline V gene has CDR1 SGHTA and CDR2 FQGNSA. For the CDR3, the DNA is TGTGCCAGCAGCTTGGCGGGGAGGTGGGATGAAAAACTGTTTTTT. Amino acid sequence: CASSLAGRWDEKLFF.

This clonotype is labeled large. The chain uses TRBV7-3 and TRBJ2-1; D not resolved. This CDR3 spans 13 amino acids. The germline CDR1 and CDR2 sequences are SGHTA and FQGTGA. The V end lost 2 bases, the J end lost 5 bases, and 7 bases lay between the germline ends. The CDR3 DNA sequence: TGTGCCAGCAGCTTAGGGCCCGACAATGAGCAGTTCTTC. The encoded protein is CASSLGPDNEQFF.

This clonotype rates as medium-sized (0.01 to 0.1%). The V call is TRBV7-3, the J call TRBJ1-1; TRBD1 aligns across 9 bases. The CDR3 covers 14 residues. V gave up 2 bases and J gave up 5 bases; unmatched junction bases: 3. Germline-derived CDR1 and CDR2 are SGHTA and FQGTGA. The CDR3 sequence is CASSLGTGITEAFF. Here the CDR3 DNA reads TGTGCCAGCAGCTTAGGGACAGGGATTACTGAAGCTTTCTTT.

This clonotype is medium-sized in the sample. The genes are TRBV20-1 and TRBJ2-1; TRBD2 aligns across 8 bases. V lost 6 bases, J lost 4 bases, and 5 bases stayed unmatched. Germline V CDR1 and CDR2: DFQATT, SNEGSKA (reference sequence). The CDR3 is 13 amino acids. The CDR3 region has the DNA TGCAGTGCCCCATTAGCGGGGTACAATGAGCAGTTCTTC. Its protein product is CSAPLAGYNEQFF.

The rearrangement uses TRBV7-2 and TRBJ1-2; D is possibly TRBD1 (6 bases). Germline lookup yields CDR1 SGHTA and CDR2 FQGNSA. The CDR3 totals 14 residues. V lost 0 bases to trimming and J lost 4 bases, with 9 bases between them. CDR3 in DNA: TGTGCCAGCAGCTTAGCGAGGGGGTCCTATGGCTACACCTTC. It specifies CASSLARGSYGYTF.

The chain employs TRBV13 and TRBJ2-7; D is perhaps TRBD2 (6 bases). The V gene's germline CDR1 is PRHDT and CDR2 FYEKMQ (reference sequence). The CDR3 contains 14 residues. V dropped 5 bases and J dropped 2 bases, with 13 bases sitting between them. CDR3 in DNA: TGTGCCAGCAGCCTCCCCGGAGGGGCCTACGAGCAGTACTTC. This codes for CASSLPGGAYEQYF.

The gene calls are TRBV5-1 and TRBJ1-2; 7 bases are a match to TRBD1. The V gene end was trimmed by 3 bases and the J gene end by 5 bases; junction bases not matched to a gene: 7. The CDR3 is 14 amino acids. Germline loops: CDR1 SGHRS, CDR2 YFSETQ. The CDR3 bases are TGCGCCAGCAGCTACAACGGACAGGAATATGGCTACACCTTC. Protein product: CASSYNGQEYGYTF.

This clonotype counts as large. The chain employs TRBV9 and TRBJ2-2, with 9 bases that match TRBD2. This CDR3 region has 15 residues. Trimming at V came to 1 base and at J to 6 bases, leaving 4 bases not matched to a gene. The germline gives CDR1 SGDLS, CDR2 YYNGEE. The CDR3 is CASSVKASGAGELFF. The DNA for the CDR3 is TGTGCCAGCAGCGTAAAGGCTAGCGGGGCCGGGGAGCTGTTTTTT.

V and J are TRBV11-2 and TRBJ1-5; weak D call: TRBD1 (6 bases). The germline CDR1 and CDR2 sequences are SGHAT and FQNNGV. The CDR3 length is 13 residues. V was cut by 5 bases and J by 5 bases, with 10 bases left in between. This CDR3 is CASSIYRDQPQHF. The CDR3 nucleotides are TGTGCCAGCAGCATATACAGGGATCAGCCCCAGCATTTT.

Sample share makes this clonotype medium-sized (0.01 to 0.1%). The gene calls are TRBV5-6 and TRBJ2-1; D possibly corresponds to TRBD2 (5 bases). The germline V gene encodes CDR1 SGHDT and CDR2 YYEEEE. Trimming took 3 bases from V and 0 from J, leaving 13 bases between them. The CDR3 has 16 residues. The CDR3 DNA follows: TGTGCCAGCAGCTCCTCGGACTGGAGCTCCTACAATGAGCAGTTCTTC. This sequence encodes CASSSSDWSSYNEQFF.

CDR3 region: CASSSSTGADTQYF. CDR3 nucleotides: TGTGCCAGCAGCAGCTCGACAGGGGCCGATACGCAGTATTTT. The chain couples TRBV4-2 to TRBJ2-3; 8 bases are a match to TRBD1. The CDR3 extends over 14 amino acids. J gave up 6 bases and V 5 bases, and 7 bases lay outside the gene matches. Germline lookup yields CDR1 LGHNA and CDR2 YNFKEQ.

This sequence joins TRBV29-1 and TRBJ2-6; D is perhaps TRBD1 (6 bases). Germline assignment: CDR1 SQVTM and CDR2 ANQGSEA. CDR3 length: 14 amino acids. V gave up 4 bases and J gave up 1 base, with 8 bases separating them. CDR3 residues: CSVAQGSGANVLTF. For the CDR3, the DNA is TGCAGCGTTGCTCAGGGGTCTGGGGCCAACGTCCTGACTTTC.

V gene TRBV5-1 combines with J gene TRBJ1-1; TRBD1 matches at 9 bases. Germline assignment: CDR1 SGHRS and CDR2 YFSETQ. The CDR3 covers 17 residues. V gave up 4 bases and J gave up 0 bases; unmatched junction bases: 10. The CDR3 DNA is TGCGCCAGCAGCCTGTGGACAGGGGAGATCATGAACACTGAAGCTTTCTTT. Amino acid sequence: CASSLWTGEIMNTEAFF.

The J gene is TRBJ2-5, the V gene TRBV3-1, with D hard to call. V was shortened by 2 bases and J by 1 base, with 2 bases between the two germline ends. In germline, CDR1 is LGHDT, CDR2 YNNKEL (reference sequence). The CDR3 has 12 amino acids. CDR3 sequence reads: CASSQPQETQYF. CDR3 nucleotides: TGTGCCAGCAGCCAACCCCAAGAGACCCAGTACTTC.

This clonotype was observed a few times. The chain uses TRBV5-1 and TRBJ2-3; no clear D gene. V gave up 4 bases and J gave up 4 bases, with 7 bases separating them. Germline V gene data show CDR1 as SGHRS and CDR2 as YFSETQ. The CDR3 is 12 amino acids. The CDR3 DNA reads TGCGCCAGCAGCGGTTCGGCAGATACGCAGTATTTT. It encodes CASSGSADTQYF.

This clonotype was seen more than once but under ten times. This sequence joins TRBV5-5 and TRBJ2-4; no clear D. This CDR3 is 13 amino acids long. Germline V gene sequence: CDR1 SGHKS, CDR2 YYEKEE (reference sequence). V dropped 5 bases and J dropped 12 bases, with 18 bases sitting between them. This CDR3 is CASSLTASVGQYF. CDR3 nucleotides: TGTGCCAGCAGTTTGACCGCCAGTGTGGGTCAGTACTTC.

This clonotype was seen only a few times. CDR3 region: CASSRDRGDYGYTF. In nucleotides, the CDR3 is TGTGCCAGCAGCCGAGACAGGGGTGACTATGGCTACACCTTC. The J gene is TRBJ1-2, the V gene TRBV7-9, with 8 bases that match TRBD1. This CDR3 has 14 residues. V shed 5 bases and J 3 bases; nucleotides not matched to a gene: 5. Per the germline V gene, CDR1 is SEHNR and CDR2 is FQNEAQ (reference sequence). Based on the CDR3 plus reference TRBV7-9 and TRBJ1-2, the full variable domain is DTGVSQNPRHKITKRGQNVTFRCDPISEHNRLYWYRQTLGQGPEFLTYFQNEAQLEKSRLLSDRFSAERPKGSFSTLEIQRTEQGDSAMYLCASSRDRGDYGYTFGSGTRLTVV.